One T cell receptor beta chain is described in this entry. V trimming: 0 bases; J trimming: 9 bases; junction bases outside the gene matches: 10. The germline V gene encodes CDR1 SGDLS and CDR2 YYNGEE. This CDR3 has 16 residues. This sample is part of a study of control samples from healthy donors and cancer patients. Some clones are missing from TCRdb's copy, which holds only in-frame ones; the method was immunoSEQ multiplex PCR. Found here are 100,000 to 150,000 clones, around nine tenths of them singletons; the top ten hold roughly 2.5%. The receptor was derived from a man in his forties in good health. The sequenced sample was blood. The genes are TRBV9 and TRBJ2-1; TRBD2 agrees at 9 bases. The CDR3 here is CASSVGRGGGIGEQFF. The CDR3 bases are TGTGCCAGCAGCGTAGGACGCGGGGGGGGAATCGGTGAGCAGTTCTTC.